This T cell receptor (beta chain) was sequenced during a study of CD8+ T cells in alopecia areata. Treatment of the sample: oral pan-JAK inhibitor, 5-10 mg twice daily. Per germline, CDR1 SEHNR and CDR2 FQNEAQ (reference sequence). The CDR3 is made up of 14 amino acids. Trimming shortened V by 8 bases and J by 3 bases, and 15 bases separated the two germline ends. cDNA serving as the sequencing template came from extracted, reverse transcribed RNA. Assay used: immunoSEQ multiplex PCR; TCRdb lists only in-frame clones, some missing. Among some 220,000 clones, about 58% were seen once, and the ten largest hold 1.6%.

The TCR sequence derives from a human donor with alopecia areata. Material: CD4+ T cells sorted from blood, obtained at week 4, from a patient treated with tofacitinib. The rearrangement links TRBV7-9 to TRBJ2-3, with D possibly TRBD2 on 5 matching bases. Written as DNA, the CDR3 is TGTGCCAGCTCATCTGGAGGAGGTACAGATACGCAGTATTTT. Translation gives CASSSGGGTDTQYF.